Presented here are 25 T cell receptor beta chains from one specimen sequenced in a study of cytomegalovirus exposure and HLA in healthy donors (dated by TCRdb to between 2016 and 2019). The library came from the immunoSEQ multiplex PCR assay. For the multiplex PCR, a mixture combining 60 forward primers for TCR Vbeta segments and 13 reverse primers for TCR Jbeta segments was used. Drawn from immuneACCESS, this table holds only the in-frame rearrangements with V and J called that TCRdb kept. Clones are partly lost; checked studies trace under half to an unresolved V gene and leave the rest unexplained. The table for this sample lists 95,000 to 150,000 clones; 60% to 85% of them were counted only once. Less than 3% of the sample comes from the top ten. The sample taken for sequencing was PBMCs. These receptors were obtained from a woman in her forties in good health and CMV-seropositive.

The chain combines TRBV5-1 with TRBJ2-5; 8 nucleotides agree with TRBD1. J was trimmed by 5 bases and V by 4 bases; bases with no gene match: 7. This CDR3 contains 14 residues. Germline CDR1 SGHRS, CDR2 YFSETQ. CDR3 residues: CASSPGQGMETQYF. CDR3 coding DNA: TGCGCCAGCAGCCCTGGACAGGGAATGGAGACCCAGTACTTC.

The chain links TRBV30 to TRBJ2-1; TRBD2 aligns across 9 bases. V gave up 6 bases and J gave up 5 bases; unmatched junction bases: 8. The CDR3 sequence is 14 residues long. Germline assignment: CDR1 GTSNPN and CDR2 SVGIG (reference sequence). The CDR3 loop is CACQLAGADNEQFF. The CDR3 nucleotides are TGTGCCTGCCAACTAGCGGGCGCCGACAATGAGCAGTTCTTC.

This chain joins TRBV5-1 and TRBJ2-1; 13 bases line up with TRBD2. Unmatched junction bases numbered 7, after V lost 4 bases and J lost 6 bases. Germline V gene lookup returns CDR1 SGHRS and CDR2 YFSETQ. The CDR3 covers 16 residues. CDR3 in DNA: TGCGCCAGCAGCCTTTGGACTAGCGGGGGAGGCAATGAGCAGTTCTTC. This encodes CASSLWTSGGGNEQFF.

This rearrangement joins TRBV4-2 to TRBJ2-2; maybe TRBD2 (5 bases). The germline V and J ends were trimmed by 2 bases and 4 bases, with 14 bases remaining between them. The CDR3 length is 16 residues. Looked up from germline, CDR1 is LGHNA and CDR2 is YNFKEQ. The CDR3 reads CASSQRTGLGTGELFF. The CDR3 region has the DNA TGTGCCAGCAGCCAAAGGACGGGGTTGGGCACCGGGGAGCTGTTTTTT.

This clone was observed a handful of times. The chain couples TRBV7-2 to TRBJ2-5, with 10 bases matching TRBD2. Losses at the gene ends were 0 bases for V and 4 bases for J; bases not matched to a gene: 5. Per germline, CDR1 SGHTA and CDR2 FQGNSA. CDR3 length equals 16 residues. As DNA, the CDR3 is TGTGCCAGCAGCTTAGCGCTAGCGGGAGAGTCAGAGACCCAGTACTTC. The encoded protein is CASSLALAGESETQYF.

The chain has TRBV19 and TRBJ1-1; no firm D call. Trimming removed 3 bases at V and 1 base at J, with 6 bases between. CDR1 and CDR2 (germline): LNHDA, SQIVND (reference sequence). The length of the CDR3 is 13 residues. Written as DNA, the CDR3 is TGTGCCAGTAGTATGAACAAGAACACTGAAGCTTTCTTT. Protein product: CASSMNKNTEAFF.

This chain links TRBV7-2 with TRBJ1-3, with 8 bases matching TRBD1. Germline CDR1 SGHTA, CDR2 FQGNSA. There are 15 residues in the CDR3. J gave up 4 bases and V 2 bases, and 4 bases lay outside the gene matches. For the CDR3, the DNA is TGTGCCAGCAGCTTACCGACAGGGGCGGGAAACACCATATATTTT. Its protein is CASSLPTGAGNTIYF.

The chain employs TRBV5-4 and TRBJ2-3; 7 bases match TRBD2. This CDR3 region has 14 residues. Germline lookup yields CDR1 SGHNT and CDR2 YYREEE (reference sequence). The trim removed 3 bases at V and 3 bases at J, leaving 4 bases unmatched. In nucleotides, the CDR3 is TGTGCCAGCAGCTCGACTAGCCCAACAGATACGCAGTATTTT. It specifies CASSSTSPTDTQYF. The whole variable domain, filled in from reference TRBV5-4 and TRBJ2-3, reads ETGVTQSPTHLIKTRGQQVTLRCSSQSGHNTVSWYQQALGQGPQFIFQYYREEENGRGNFPPRFSGLQFPNYSSELNVNALELDDSALYLCASSSTSPTDTQYFGPGTRLTVL.

The chain combines TRBV4-2 with TRBJ1-2; TRBD1 is a possible D gene (5 bases). Germline CDR1 is LGHNA and CDR2 is YNFKEQ. This CDR3 comprises 14 residues. V was trimmed by 0 bases and J by 6 bases, leaving 11 bases between them. The CDR3 reads CASSQESGHHGYTF. Written as DNA, the CDR3 is TGTGCCAGCAGCCAAGAATCAGGGCATCATGGCTACACCTTC.

The chain employs TRBV19 and TRBJ2-7; TRBD2 matches at 8 bases. Trimming removed 9 bases from V and 3 bases from J; junction bases left unmatched: 7. The CDR3 has 13 amino acids. CDR1 is LNHDA and CDR2 is SQIVND in the germline V gene (reference sequence). CDR3 in amino acids: CAREVREGYEQYF. The DNA for the CDR3 is TGTGCCAGGGAAGTTCGGGAGGGCTACGAGCAGTACTTC.

The chain combines TRBV29-1 with TRBJ1-2; TRBD1 aligns across 9 bases. The CDR3 length is 17 residues. The germline gives CDR1 SQVTM, CDR2 ANQGSEA. V trimming: 5 bases; J trimming: 1 base; junction bases outside the gene matches: 14. The chain's CDR3 is CSVFDRGAGGLNYGYTF. The CDR3 DNA sequence: TGCAGCGTTTTCGACAGGGGGGCTGGCGGGCTTAACTATGGCTACACCTTC.

The chain links TRBV29-1 to TRBJ2-1, with 11 positions matching TRBD2. The CDR3 sequence is 16 residues long. V trimming: 4 bases; J trimming: 1 base; junction bases outside the gene matches: 6. CDR1 and CDR2 from the germline V gene are SQVTM and ANQGSEA. CDR3 residues: CSVGGSGRESYNEQFF. CDR3 coding DNA: TGCAGCGTTGGGGGTAGCGGGAGGGAATCCTACAATGAGCAGTTCTTC.

The chain couples TRBV6-1 to TRBJ1-5; 9 bases line up with TRBD1. J was trimmed by 4 bases and V by 2 bases; bases with no gene match: 6. The CDR3 totals 16 residues. Per germline, CDR1 MNHNS and CDR2 SASEGT. CDR3 coding DNA: TGTGCCAGCAGTGAAATGTGGGACAGGGAAAATCAGCCCCAGCATTTT. Protein sequence: CASSEMWDRENQPQHF.

This clone was seen more than once but under ten times. The chain has TRBV11-2 and TRBJ2-5; 13 bases are shared with TRBD2. The V segment lost 5 bases and the J segment 5 bases; nucleotides outside the gene matches: 11. This CDR3 has 17 residues. Germline assignment: CDR1 SGHAT and CDR2 FQNNGV. For the CDR3, the DNA is TGTGCCAGCAGCCCAACCGCACTAGCGGGAGGGTGGGAGACCCAGTACTTC. Translation: CASSPTALAGGWETQYF.

The chain employs TRBV12-5 and TRBJ2-2; no reliable D call. Germline CDR1 reads LGHNT; CDR2 reads FRNRAP. V shed 6 bases and J shed 3 bases, with 14 bases lying between them. The CDR3 loop spans 15 amino acids. The CDR3 region is CASGGLVVHTGELFF. The CDR3 DNA reads TGTGCTAGTGGGGGCTTAGTAGTCCACACCGGGGAGCTGTTTTTT.

CDR3: CASSSQQGADGYTF. CDR3 nucleotides: TGTGCCAGCAGCTCGCAACAGGGGGCGGATGGCTACACCTTC. The chain couples TRBV7-6 to TRBJ1-2; 9 bases align to TRBD1. The CDR3 length is 14 residues. V was clipped by 4 bases and J by 6 bases; unmatched bases: 6. Germline CDR1 and CDR2: SGHVS and FNYEAQ. Supplemented by reference TRBV7-6 and TRBJ1-2, the full variable domain reads GAGVSQSPRYKVTKRGQDVALRCDPISGHVSLYWYRQALGQGPEFLTYFNYEAQQDKSGLPNDRFSAERPEGSISTLTIQRTEQRDSAMYRCASSSQQGADGYTFGSGTRLTVV.

CDR3 loop: CATSAQTGYEQYF. CDR3 bases: TGTGCCACCAGCGCCCAAACAGGCTACGAGCAGTACTTC. J is TRBJ2-7 and V is TRBV15; TRBD1 is a possible D gene (5 bases). The CDR3 spans 13 residues. V lost 5 bases and J lost 3, with 11 bases in between. CDR1 is LNHNV, CDR2 YYDKDF, per germline (reference sequence).

The chain uses TRBV18 and TRBJ2-7; 13 bases are shared with TRBD2. The germline V gene encodes CDR1 KGHSH and CDR2 LQKENI. V lost 3 bases and J lost 0; bases outside the gene matches: 2. This CDR3 is 16 amino acids long. CDR3 loop: CASSPGTSGTSYEQYF. The CDR3 coding sequence is TGTGCCAGCTCACCTGGGACTAGCGGGACCTCCTACGAGCAGTACTTC.

In its sample, this clone was seen a few times. The V and J genes are TRBV2 and TRBJ2-7; 8 positions match TRBD1. The germline V gene has CDR1 SNHLY and CDR2 FYNNEI. With 7 bases clipped from V and 4 bases from J, the junction kept 9 bases outside the gene matches. The CDR3 runs 14 residues. This chain's CDR3 is CASKSQGAGYEQYF. The CDR3 DNA sequence: TGTGCCAGCAAGTCCCAGGGGGCTGGGTACGAGCAGTACTTC.

The chain is built from TRBV7-8 and TRBJ1-1, with D possibly TRBD1 on 5 matching bases. The V end lost 5 bases, the J end lost 4 bases, and 11 bases lay between the germline ends. The CDR3 is made up of 13 amino acids. Germline CDR1 and CDR2: SGHVS and FQNEAQ. The CDR3 loop is CASSLGGFTEAFF. CDR3 in DNA: TGTGCCAGCAGCCTGGGGGGGTTCACTGAAGCTTTCTTT.

This clone has a handful of counts. The chain employs TRBV5-1 and TRBJ2-7, with D perhaps TRBD1 (5 bases). Trimming removed 1 base from V and 5 bases from J, with 16 bases in between. Per the germline V gene, CDR1 is SGHRS and CDR2 is YFSETQ. The CDR3 runs to 15 residues. In DNA, the CDR3 is TGCGCCAGCAGCTTGACCAGACGGAAAGGGGACGAGCAGTACTTC. This codes for CASSLTRRKGDEQYF.

The count of this clone is one. A read error may account for a junction end that differs from germline. The V and J genes are TRBV6-5 and TRBJ1-6; the D gene is possibly TRBD1 (6 bases). In germline, CDR1 is MNHEY, CDR2 SVGAGI. The CDR3 consists of 14 residues. CDR3 DNA sequence: TGTGCCAGCGGTTACAGGGAGCCCGATTCACCCCTCCACTTT. It codes for CASGYREPDSPLHF.

The rearrangement links TRBV21-1 to TRBJ1-5; no check of the table's D call, TRBD1, against the DNA was made. TRBV21-1 corresponds to a pseudogene. The CDR3 is 15 residues long. CDR3 in DNA: TGTGCCAGCAGCCTCTCGGTAGGGGCTGGTCAGCCCCAGCATTTT. Its protein product is CASSLSVGAGQPQHF.

This clone appeared a few times. J is TRBJ1-2 and V is TRBV7-9, with D hard to call. Germline V gene lookup returns CDR1 SEHNR and CDR2 FQNEAQ (reference sequence). V was clipped by 7 bases and J by 12 bases, with 21 bases between them. CDR3 size: 13 residues. The chain's CDR3 is CASTMRVGTADTF. The CDR3 DNA follows: TGTGCCAGCACTATGAGGGTTGGAACGGCGGACACCTTC.

This clone showed up just a few times. The chain has TRBV7-9 and TRBJ2-3; 10 nucleotides agree with TRBD2. Losses at the gene ends were 5 bases for V and 5 bases for J; bases not matched to a gene: 10. This CDR3 region has 16 residues. Germline V gene data show CDR1 as SEHNR and CDR2 as FQNEAQ (reference sequence). Here the CDR3 DNA reads TGTGCCAGCAGCCCTCGAGCGGGGGGGCTGGGAGATACGCAGTATTTT. Its protein product is CASSPRAGGLGDTQYF.